This TCR beta chain originates from a study of T cells in Graves' hyperthyroidism and ophthalmopathy. For the study at large: The blood sample was taken at first diagnosis, before treatment began.

The source material, RNA transcripts, was used to amplify TCR beta CDR3 regions. Using the HTBI primer set, a first-round RT-PCR was run on the TCR CDR3. TCRdb reanalysed the multiplex PCR reads using MiXCR and keeps one entry per CDR3 protein. The repertoire consists of roughly 250,000 distinct CDR3 sequences, with more than 12% occurring once and the leading ten covering about an eighth. In germline, CDR1 is SGHRS, CDR2 YFSETQ. V was shortened by 6 bases and J by 3 bases, with 13 bases between the two germline ends. There are 14 residues in the CDR3. Cells are PBMCs isolated from about 10 ml of fresh blood.

This TCR came from a middle-aged woman with Graves' hyperthyroidism that later progressed to Graves' ophthalmopathy. The sequenced material came from blood. The V gene is TRBV5-1, the J gene TRBJ1-3; D gene uncertain. The CDR3 DNA reads as TGCGCCAGCAAAACCTCTCTGATTGGAAACACCATATATTTT. Amino acids: CASKTSLIGNTIYF.